Sequencing of this TCR beta chain was carried out in a study of T cells in Graves' hyperthyroidism and ophthalmopathy (dated by TCRdb to 2018 to 2020). Regarding the study in general: Peripheral blood samples were taken at the time of initial diagnosis, prior to any treatment. A discovery cohort of about a hundred patients, roughly 40 with Graves' ophthalmopathy and 57 with stable Graves' hyperthyroidism, was used to find distinguishing TCR V-J signatures. TCR Vbeta CDR3 sequencing of 120 to 150 peripheral blood samples (over 40 ophthalmopathy, about 74 hyperthyroidism and some 17 progressor patients) is reported in the paper. After sampling, hyperthyroidism patients received methimazole starting at 30 mg daily, and ophthalmopathy patients received high-dose intravenous methylprednisolone. The study also compared thyroid tissue and blood T-cell repertoires from about six Graves' hyperthyroidism patients. Prospective prediction of ophthalmopathy was tested in an independent validation cohort of fewer than 20 hyperthyroidism patients and 17 patients who later progressed to ophthalmopathy. For training and testing, the 110 or so patients in the discovery cohort were randomly divided in a 7:3 ratio.

Via the germline V gene, CDR1 is SGHDN and CDR2 FVKESK. Trimmed from V: 0 bases; trimmed from J: 4 bases; junction bases lacking a gene match: 15. The CDR3 contains 21 residues, cysteine and phenylalanine counted. Only the CDR3 region is kept as DNA, spanning 63 bases read in frame from base 1. TCR beta CDR3 regions were amplified from RNA transcripts. The TCR CDR3 was subjected to a first round of RT-PCR using the HTBI primer set and the Qiagen OneStep RT-PCR kit. The libraries were constructed in a second round of multiplex PCR and then size-selected and purified. Sequencing of the libraries was done on an Illumina HiSeq2000 using paired-end 100 bp reads. The study's processing was this. SOAPnuke was used to process the raw data, with reads discarded if the reads contained adapters or uncalled bases, had a mean Phred below 15, or lacked an exact constant-primer or identifier match. High-quality paired reads were merged with COPE v1.2.5, and unique nucleotide sequences were defined as clonotypes. Clonotypes were aligned to IMGT TRBV, TRBD and TRBJ reference segments using MiTCR v1.1. The analysis was restricted to V-J combinations with a frequency above 0.0001, which together covered roughly 99% of the repertoires. A TCS score was defined as the ratio of F50 (clonal expansion) to E x V (chaos), with BLOSUM62-based TCRdist applied between CDR3 peptides within each V-J. Welch's t-statistics and random forest reduced 450 to 600 V-J features to about 13, which were used in a naive Bayes classifier (R e1071). Through fastp at Q25 and MiXCR, TCRdb rebuilt clones from the public reads, retaining in-frame beta chains. Each CDR3 protein appears once, grouped with its most common genes and DNA. In this record, the V and J calls reflect TCRdb's handling and not the investigators' own analysis. This sample lists fewer than 650,000 distinct CDR3 sequences; approximately 14% were detected once. Of the sample, around 5.4% falls within the top ten clones.

Overall results and qualifications from the work: During validation, the model predicted progression to ophthalmopathy a median of roughly 7.1 months ahead of onset, with roughly 65% sensitivity and roughly 72% specificity. In cross-validation, a model built on a 13 V-J signature told ophthalmopathy apart from stable hyperthyroidism with under 90% sensitivity and approximately 81% specificity, and in testing the same model reached 80%/75%. Sample size was not statistically predetermined, and investigators were not blinded to group allocation. Most expanded thyroid clonotypes (frequency above 0.001) were also detected in blood, suggesting blood repertoires may reflect thyroid immune responses.

The hyperthyroidism patients were between 18 and 65 years old and newly diagnosed, with a disease duration of less than 2 months. Exclusion was applied to patients with uncontrolled infections, other autoimmune diseases, pregnancy or lactation. Clinical symptoms, serum thyroxine and TRAb, thyroid ultrasound, and orbital computed tomography formed the basis for the diagnoses. For progressor patients, blood was drawn at the first diagnosis of hyperthyroidism, before any ophthalmopathy symptoms had appeared. PBMCs were separated from roughly 10 ml of fresh peripheral blood using Ficoll-Paque density gradient centrifugation. Progressor patients were defined as those initially diagnosed with Graves' hyperthyroidism in whom ophthalmopathy developed during follow-up. Total RNA was extracted using Trizol reagent, and RNA quality was assessed on an Agilent 2100 Bioanalyzer. This clonotype was picked up a small number of times. Its antigen remains undetermined. The sample holds no much larger clone one base away, and base qualities are not on file.

Recombination connected TRBV14 to TRBJ2-3, and TRBD2 aligns with 14 junction nucleotides. The TCR originated in a woman aged 25 to 39 with Graves' hyperthyroidism that later progressed to Graves' ophthalmopathy. Sequenced input: blood. The CDR3 reads as follows: CASSQEWGGGLAGEEPDTQYF. The nucleotide sequence is TGTGCCAGCAGCCAAGAGTGGGGAGGGGGACTAGCGGGAGAAGAGCCAGATACGCAGTATTTT.